This TCR beta chain stems from a study of response to subunit inactivated influenza vaccine. The CDR3 runs to 15 residues. V shed 0 bases and J 5 bases; nucleotides not matched to a gene: 6. CDR1 and CDR2 from the germline V gene are DFQATT and SNEGSKA (reference sequence). MiXCR was run by TCRdb on the RT-PCR reads, yielding one entry per CDR3 protein. Of roughly 650,000 distinct CDR3 sequences listed, approximately 14% are singletons. Here the sequenced sample was PBMCs from blood, taken about 13 days after vaccination. V and J are TRBV20-1 and TRBJ2-1, with 8 nucleotides matching TRBD1. The sequence derives from a man in his fifties or sixties who received an inactivated influenza vaccine. CDR3 in DNA: TGCAGTGCTAGAGATCCGGGACAGGTCAACAATGAGCAGTTCTTC. This codes for CSARDPGQVNNEQFF.